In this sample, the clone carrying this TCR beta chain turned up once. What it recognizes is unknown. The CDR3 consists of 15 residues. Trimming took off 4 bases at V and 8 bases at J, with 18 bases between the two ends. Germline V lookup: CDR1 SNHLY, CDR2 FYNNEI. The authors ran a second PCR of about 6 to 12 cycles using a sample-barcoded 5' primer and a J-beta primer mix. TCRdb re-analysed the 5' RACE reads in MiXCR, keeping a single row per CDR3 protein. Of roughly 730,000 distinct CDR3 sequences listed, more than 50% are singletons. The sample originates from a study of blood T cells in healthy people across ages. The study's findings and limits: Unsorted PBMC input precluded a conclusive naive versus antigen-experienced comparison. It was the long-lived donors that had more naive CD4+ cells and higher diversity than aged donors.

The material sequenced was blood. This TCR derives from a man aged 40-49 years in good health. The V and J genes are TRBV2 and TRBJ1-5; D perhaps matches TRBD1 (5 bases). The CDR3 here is CASSGREGRKEPQHF. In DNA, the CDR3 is TGTGCCAGCAGTGGTAGGGAGGGGCGTAAGGAGCCCCAGCATTTT.